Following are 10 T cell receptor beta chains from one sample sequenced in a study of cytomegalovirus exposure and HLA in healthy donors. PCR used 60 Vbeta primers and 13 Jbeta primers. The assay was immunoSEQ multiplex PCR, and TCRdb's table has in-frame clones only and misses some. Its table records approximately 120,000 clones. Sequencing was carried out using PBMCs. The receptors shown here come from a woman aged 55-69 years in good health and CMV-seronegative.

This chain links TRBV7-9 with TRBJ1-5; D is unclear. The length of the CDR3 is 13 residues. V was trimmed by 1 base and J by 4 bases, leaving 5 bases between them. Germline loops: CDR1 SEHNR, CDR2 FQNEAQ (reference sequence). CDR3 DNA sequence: TGTGCCAGCAGCTTAGACGGGAATCAGCCCCAGCATTTT. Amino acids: CASSLDGNQPQHF.

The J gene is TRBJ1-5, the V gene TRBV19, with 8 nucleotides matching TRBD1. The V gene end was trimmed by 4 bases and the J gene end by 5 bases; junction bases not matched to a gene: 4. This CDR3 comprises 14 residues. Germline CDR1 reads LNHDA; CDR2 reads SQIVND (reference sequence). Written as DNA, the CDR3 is TGTGCCAGTAGTACAGGGGGCGAGGATCAGCCCCAGCATTTT. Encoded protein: CASSTGGEDQPQHF.

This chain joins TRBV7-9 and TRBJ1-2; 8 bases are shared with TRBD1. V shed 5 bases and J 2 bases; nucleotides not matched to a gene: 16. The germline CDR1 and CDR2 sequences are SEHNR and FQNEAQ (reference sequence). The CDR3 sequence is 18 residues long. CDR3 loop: CASSPVVPVSGGNYGYTF. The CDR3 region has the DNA TGTGCCAGCAGCCCCGTCGTACCTGTCTCAGGGGGCAACTATGGCTACACCTTC.

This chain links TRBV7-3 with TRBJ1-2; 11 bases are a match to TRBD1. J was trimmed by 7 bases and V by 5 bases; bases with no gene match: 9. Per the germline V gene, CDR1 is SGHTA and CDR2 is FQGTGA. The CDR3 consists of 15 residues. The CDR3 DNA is TGTGCCAGCAGCCTGGATGGACAGGGGGCAGGTGGCTACACCTTC. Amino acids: CASSLDGQGAGGYTF.

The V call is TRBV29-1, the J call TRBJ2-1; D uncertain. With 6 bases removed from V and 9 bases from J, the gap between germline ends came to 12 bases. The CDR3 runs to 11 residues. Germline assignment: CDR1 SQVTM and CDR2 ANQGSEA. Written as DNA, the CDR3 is TGCAGCGTGCTAGTAGTCGGTGAGCAGTTCTTC. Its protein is CSVLVVGEQFF.

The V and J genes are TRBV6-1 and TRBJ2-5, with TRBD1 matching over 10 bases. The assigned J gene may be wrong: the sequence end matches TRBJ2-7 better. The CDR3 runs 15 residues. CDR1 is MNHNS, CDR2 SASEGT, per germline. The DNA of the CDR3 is TGTGCCAGCAGGGCGGGACAGGGGACTGCCTACGAGCAGTACTTC. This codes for CASRAGQGTAYEQYF.

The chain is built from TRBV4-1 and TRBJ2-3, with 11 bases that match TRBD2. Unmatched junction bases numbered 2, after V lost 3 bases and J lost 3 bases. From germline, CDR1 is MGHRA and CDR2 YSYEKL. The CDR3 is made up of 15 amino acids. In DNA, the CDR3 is TGCGCCAGCAGCCAGCTAGCGGGAGGTACAGATACGCAGTATTTT. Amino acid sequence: CASSQLAGGTDTQYF.

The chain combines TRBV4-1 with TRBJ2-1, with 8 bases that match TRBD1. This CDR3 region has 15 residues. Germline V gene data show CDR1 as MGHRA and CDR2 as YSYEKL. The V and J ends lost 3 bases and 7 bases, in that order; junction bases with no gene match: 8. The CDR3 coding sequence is TGCGCCAGCAGCCACCCGGACAGGGTGGGTAATGAGCAGTTCTTC. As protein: CASSHPDRVGNEQFF.

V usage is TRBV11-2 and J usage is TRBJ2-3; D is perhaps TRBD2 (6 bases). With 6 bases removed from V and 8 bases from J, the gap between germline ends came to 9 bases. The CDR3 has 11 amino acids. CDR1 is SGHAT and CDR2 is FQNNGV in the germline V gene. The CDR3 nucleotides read TGTGCCAGCAGTTTGCGGGGTACGCAGTATTTT. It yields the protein CASSLRGTQYF.

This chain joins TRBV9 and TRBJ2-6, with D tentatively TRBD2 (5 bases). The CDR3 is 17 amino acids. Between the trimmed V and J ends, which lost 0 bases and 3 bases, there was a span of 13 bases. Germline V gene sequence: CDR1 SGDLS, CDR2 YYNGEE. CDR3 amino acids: CASSVASGFGGANVLTF. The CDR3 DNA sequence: TGTGCCAGCAGCGTAGCATCGGGGTTCGGTGGGGCCAACGTCCTGACTTTC.